The 32 T cell receptor beta chains below all came from one sample that was sequenced in a study of blood T cell repertoires in COVID-19. Only in-frame clones appear in the TCRdb table, and some are missing; sequencing was by immunoSEQ multiplex PCR. The table has 90,000 to 100,000 clones, roughly 80% seen once; the top ten hold nearly 4.5%. Input material: peripheral blood. The receptors were sampled from a man aged 55-75 years with acute or convalescent COVID-19.

The chain recombines TRBV30 with TRBJ2-7; maybe TRBD1 (6 bases). This CDR3 is 12 amino acids long. Trimming cost V 7 bases and J 2 bases, with 12 bases left between them. Germline CDR1 reads GTSNPN; CDR2 reads SVGIG (reference sequence). The CDR3 nucleotides read TGTGCCTTGGCCCGACAGGCCTACGAGCAGTACTTC. Encoded protein: CALARQAYEQYF.

V gene TRBV6-2 or TRBV6-3 combines with J gene TRBJ1-4, with D possibly TRBD1 on 5 matching bases. Germline-derived CDR1 and CDR2 are MNHEY and SVGEGT. Trimming took off 6 bases at V and 0 bases at J, with 17 bases between the two ends. This CDR3 comprises 17 residues. CDR3 protein: CASRYDRKFATNEKLFF. The CDR3 nucleotides read TGTGCCAGCAGATACGACAGAAAATTTGCAACTAATGAAAAACTGTTTTTT.

Only a few counts were recorded for this clone. This chain uses TRBV7-6 with TRBJ1-5; the D gene is possibly TRBD1 (6 bases). Germline lookup yields CDR1 SGHVS and CDR2 FNYEAQ. CDR3 size: 15 residues. The V gene lost 6 bases and the J gene lost 9 bases, with 21 bases spanning the gap. DNA for the CDR3: TGTGCCAGCAGTCGTGATACAGGGCCTGGAGGGCCCCAGCATTTT. Translation: CASSRDTGPGGPQHF.

CDR3 sequence: CASSPPAGDTTGELFF. The CDR3 nucleotides are TGTGCCAGCAGCCCCCCGGCAGGGGATACAACCGGGGAGCTGTTTTTT. The chain is built from TRBV7-9 and TRBJ2-2, with TRBD1 as a possible D gene (6 bases). CDR3 length: 16 residues. Trimming left V 5 bases short and J 5 bases short, with 18 bases between. Germline CDR1 is SEHNR and CDR2 is FQNEAQ (reference sequence).

The chain recombines TRBV5-1 with TRBJ2-3, with 10 bases lining up with TRBD2. Trimming removed 1 base from V and 2 bases from J; junction bases left unmatched: 4. This CDR3 region has 16 residues. CDR1 and CDR2 from the germline V gene are SGHRS and YFSETQ. CDR3 in DNA: TGCGCCAGCAGCTTGAAAGCGGGGGGGAACACAGATACGCAGTATTTT. This translates into CASSLKAGGNTDTQYF.

The V and J genes are TRBV6-5 and TRBJ1-6, with D uncertain. This CDR3 region has 13 residues. The V end was cut by 4 bases, the J end by 8 bases, with 9 bases between. Germline loops: CDR1 MNHEY, CDR2 SVGAGI. The CDR3 is CASSFGLDSPLHF. The CDR3 DNA is TGTGCCAGCAGTTTCGGGTTGGATTCACCCCTCCACTTT.

V usage is TRBV28 and J usage is TRBJ2-3, with D perhaps TRBD1 (6 bases). The CDR3 has 16 amino acids. Trimming cost V 4 bases and J 1 base, with 15 bases left between them. Germline-derived CDR1 and CDR2 are MDHEN and SYDVKM. The CDR3 coding sequence is TGTGCCAGCAGTTCCATAGGGGGAGAAGGCACAGATACGCAGTATTTT. The encoded protein is CASSSIGGEGTDTQYF. The full variable domain, rest sourced from reference TRBV28 and TRBJ2-3, is DVKVTQSSRYLVKRTGEKVFLECVQDMDHENMFWYRQDPGLGLRLIYFSYDVKMKEKGDIPEGYSVSREKKERFSLILESASTNQTSMYLCASSSIGGEGTDTQYFGPGTRLTVL.

The chain has TRBV30 and TRBJ2-7; 10 bases are a match to TRBD1. Looked up from germline, CDR1 is GTSNPN and CDR2 is SVGIG (reference sequence). The CDR3 sequence is 15 residues long. J gave up 3 bases and V 0 bases, and 5 bases lay outside the gene matches. CDR3 sequence reads: CAWSVGTGAGYEQYF. CDR3 sequence (DNA): TGTGCCTGGAGTGTGGGGACAGGGGCCGGCTACGAGCAGTACTTC.

V and J are TRBV12-3 or TRBV12-4 and TRBJ1-2; D is undetermined. V was trimmed by 3 bases and J by 5 bases, leaving 7 bases between them. CDR3 length equals 12 residues. The CDR3 DNA reads TGTGCCAGCAGTTTTGGAGCGTATGGCTACACCTTC. This encodes CASSFGAYGYTF.

V is TRBV14 and J is TRBJ2-7; D gene ambiguous. CDR1 is SGHDN, CDR2 FVKESK, per germline. V lost 0 bases and J 3 bases, leaving 3 bases between the germline ends. There are 12 residues in the CDR3. In DNA, the CDR3 is TGTGCCAGCAGCCAAGACGGCTACGAGCAGTACTTC. Protein sequence: CASSQDGYEQYF.

The V and J genes are TRBV5-4 and TRBJ2-1, with TRBD2 matching over 14 bases. From germline, CDR1 is SGHNT and CDR2 YYREEE (reference sequence). J was trimmed by 12 bases and V by 0 bases; bases with no gene match: 5. CDR3 size: 15 residues. CDR3 residues: CASSLGLAGGEAQFF. Written as DNA, the CDR3 is TGTGCCAGCAGCTTGGGACTAGCGGGAGGGGAGGCGCAGTTCTTC.

The chain joins TRBV27 to TRBJ1-6; 9 bases agree with TRBD1. The V segment lost 5 bases and the J segment 7 bases; nucleotides outside the gene matches: 3. Germline V CDR1 and CDR2: MNHEY, SMNVEV (reference sequence). This CDR3 region has 14 residues. The CDR3 sequence is CASSPGQGNSPLHF. In DNA form, the CDR3 reads TGTGCCAGCAGTCCGGGACAGGGCAATTCACCCCTCCACTTT.

There are a few counts of this clone. The chain employs TRBV7-2 and TRBJ2-1; tentatively, D is TRBD2 (6 bases). The V gene's germline CDR1 is SGHTA and CDR2 FQGNSA. CDR3 length: 13 amino acids. Trimming cost V 5 bases and J 6 bases, with 11 bases left between them. CDR3 coding DNA: TGTGCCAGCAGCCCCCCCGGGAGCAATGAGCAGTTCTTC. Protein: CASSPPGSNEQFF.

This clone has a single count. V usage is TRBV27 and J usage is TRBJ1-5; 7 nucleotides line up with TRBD1. V was clipped by 6 bases and J by 6 bases; unmatched bases: 11. CDR1 MNHEY and CDR2 SMNVEV come from the germline V gene (reference sequence). The CDR3 contains 15 residues. CDR3 coding DNA: TGTGCCAGCAGCTTGAGGGGGACAGTGGGTCAGCCCCAGCATTTT. This gives the protein CASSLRGTVGQPQHF.

As for this clone: At one end, the junction sequence differs from germline, possibly due to a read error. The chain carries TRBV7-9 and TRBJ1-1; D gene unclear. The CDR3 sequence is 14 residues long. Germline values: CDR1 SEHNR, CDR2 FQNEAQ (reference sequence). The DNA of the CDR3 is TGTGCCAGCAGCATTTACGGGGAAAACAATGAAGCTTTCTTT. It codes for CASSIYGENNEAFF.

The J gene is TRBJ2-7, the V gene TRBV7-2; D might be TRBD2 (5 bases). Between the trimmed V and J ends, which lost 5 bases and 3 bases, there was a span of 11 bases. CDR3 length equals 13 residues. Germline CDR1 reads SGHTA; CDR2 reads FQGNSA. CDR3 in amino acids: CASSKPGNYEQYF. CDR3 in DNA: TGTGCCAGCAGCAAACCGGGGAACTACGAGCAGTACTTC.

J is TRBJ2-3 and V is TRBV6-5; 8 bases agree with TRBD1. Germline V gene data show CDR1 as MNHEY and CDR2 as SVGAGI. The CDR3 sequence is 14 residues long. The V gene end was trimmed by 7 bases and the J gene end by 4 bases; junction bases not matched to a gene: 7. In DNA, the CDR3 is TGTGCCAGCAAGCAGGGGGCCGGGCCAGATACGCAGTATTTT. Its protein is CASKQGAGPDTQYF.

CDR3 DNA: TGCGCCAGCAGTGGGAGGGGGACAGGGGCGGTGAACACTGAAGCTTTCTTT. Residues: CASSGRGTGAVNTEAFF. This chain connects TRBV10-2 to TRBJ1-1; 10 nucleotides agree with TRBD1. Trimming took 4 bases from V and 0 from J; bases not matched to a gene: 8. Germline lookup yields CDR1 WSHSY and CDR2 SAAADI. The CDR3 runs to 17 residues.

V usage is TRBV19 and J usage is TRBJ2-7, with 9 bases that match TRBD1. The CDR3 has 13 residues. Trimming took 5 bases from V and 2 from J; bases not matched to a gene: 1. The germline CDR1 and CDR2 sequences are LNHDA and SQIVND (reference sequence). In DNA form, the CDR3 reads TGTGCCAGTAGTGACAGGGGGGCCTACGAGCAGTACTTC. Its protein product is CASSDRGAYEQYF.

This clone has only one observation. The V gene is TRBV15, the J gene TRBJ2-5; weak D call: TRBD2 (6 bases). The CDR3 is made up of 17 amino acids. Trimming removed 3 bases at V and 2 bases at J, with 19 bases between. In germline, CDR1 is LNHNV, CDR2 YYDKDF (reference sequence). The CDR3 region has the DNA TGTGCCACCAGCAGGAGTTCGGGGGAGTTGGGGCAAGAGACCCAGTACTTC. Translated, it gives CATSRSSGELGQETQYF.

The chain combines TRBV7-2 with TRBJ2-3; 8 nucleotides agree with TRBD2. The CDR3 totals 16 residues. In germline, CDR1 is SGHTA, CDR2 FQGNSA. V gave up 1 base and J gave up 0 bases; unmatched junction bases: 3. This CDR3 reads CASSLDTSGSTDTQYF. The CDR3 DNA is TGTGCCAGCAGCTTAGACACTAGCGGAAGCACAGATACGCAGTATTTT.

The chain links TRBV19 to TRBJ1-2; tentatively, D is TRBD1 (5 bases). CDR1 LNHDA and CDR2 SQIVND come from the germline V gene (reference sequence). The V and J ends lost 5 bases and 3 bases respectively, with 10 bases between them. The CDR3 runs 13 residues. Written as DNA, the CDR3 is TGTGCCAGTAGTCCGACAGAAGACTATGGCTACACCTTC. Its protein product is CASSPTEDYGYTF.

This chain joins TRBV7-2 and TRBJ2-7; D gene uncertain. The CDR3 covers 11 residues. Germline V lookup: CDR1 SGHTA, CDR2 FQGNSA. V was cut by 5 bases and J by 7 bases, with 9 bases left in between. The CDR3 region is CASSPQEEQYF. The CDR3 DNA reads TGTGCCAGCAGCCCTCAGGAAGAGCAGTACTTC.

J is TRBJ2-1 and V is TRBV13, with TRBD2 identical over 8 bases. This CDR3 region has 17 residues. The V segment lost 0 bases and the J segment 8 bases; nucleotides outside the gene matches: 12. Germline V gene sequence: CDR1 PRHDT, CDR2 FYEKMQ (reference sequence). CDR3 residues: CASSLGAGRAIFDEQFF. The CDR3 DNA is TGTGCCAGCAGCTTAGGAGCCGGGAGGGCCATATTTGATGAGCAGTTCTTC.

This clone was seen just once. One junction end does not reproduce the germline sequence, and a read error may be involved. The J gene is TRBJ2-3, the V gene TRBV5-1, with TRBD2 as a possible D gene (5 bases). The germline V gene encodes CDR1 SGHRS and CDR2 YFSETQ. This CDR3 has 15 residues. Here the CDR3 DNA reads TGCGCCAGCAGCCTCGACCCGTCTAGCACAGATACGCAGTGTTTT. This sequence encodes CASSLDPSSTDTQCF.

The chain has TRBV18 and TRBJ1-1, with 9 bases that match TRBD1. The CDR3 has 15 amino acids. The ends lost 5 bases at V and 6 bases at J; junction bases unmatched: 10. The V gene's germline CDR1 is KGHSH and CDR2 LQKENI. Here the CDR3 reads CASSSRTGERAEAFF. The CDR3 DNA follows: TGTGCCAGCTCATCGCGGACAGGGGAAAGGGCTGAAGCTTTCTTT.

V is TRBV6-5 and J is TRBJ1-6; no definite D call. The germline V and J ends were trimmed by 0 bases and 3 bases, with 9 bases remaining between them. The CDR3 is made up of 16 amino acids. Germline CDR1 MNHEY, CDR2 SVGAGI. The CDR3 DNA reads TGTGCCAGCAGTTACTCGCGCGGGGTCTATAATTCACCCCTCCACTTT. Protein: CASSYSRGVYNSPLHF.

In nucleotides, the CDR3 is TGTGCCAGCAGCTTGGGGGGGACAGGGGTGAGTGAGCAGTACTTC. It encodes CASSLGGTGVSEQYF. The chain has TRBV5-4 and TRBJ2-7, with 10 nucleotides matching TRBD1. V shed 0 bases, J shed 7 bases, and the junction held 7 bases outside the gene matches. The CDR3 runs 15 residues. Per germline, CDR1 SGHNT and CDR2 YYREEE (reference sequence).

This clone is a singleton in its sample. The genes are TRBV6-5 and TRBJ1-1; D gene unclear. The V gene's germline CDR1 is MNHEY and CDR2 SVGAGI. V was pared by 5 bases and J by 3 bases, with 10 bases between. This CDR3 comprises 13 residues. In DNA, the CDR3 is TGTGCCAGCAGTCACGACATCTACACTGAAGCTTTCTTT. Its protein product is CASSHDIYTEAFF.

V gene TRBV2 combines with J gene TRBJ2-2, with TRBD1 matching over 7 bases. The CDR3 is 15 residues long. Germline assignment: CDR1 SNHLY and CDR2 FYNNEI. The ends lost 10 bases at V and 0 bases at J; junction bases unmatched: 8. CDR3 sequence (DNA): TGTGCCACCAATGGGGGACAGACGAACACCGGGGAGCTGTTTTTT. Translated, it gives CATNGGQTNTGELFF.

V and J are TRBV6-5 and TRBJ2-2, with 12 bases identical to TRBD1. Germline V lookup: CDR1 MNHEY, CDR2 SVGAGI. This CDR3 is 16 amino acids long. With 2 bases clipped from V and 5 bases from J, the junction kept 3 bases outside the gene matches. The CDR3 loop reads CASSYKGQGATGELFF. The CDR3 DNA reads TGTGCCAGCAGTTACAAGGGACAGGGGGCAACCGGGGAGCTGTTTTTT.

V gene TRBV7-9 combines with J gene TRBJ2-1, with a tentative D call TRBD1 (5 bases). The CDR3 runs 15 residues. CDR1 is SEHNR, CDR2 FQNEAQ, per germline (reference sequence). V was trimmed by 5 bases and J by 2 bases, leaving 13 bases between them. The CDR3 DNA is TGTGCCAGCAGCCTGTCTCTGGGGCCCTACAATGAGCAGTTCTTC. Its protein product is CASSLSLGPYNEQFF.